The next 17 T cell receptor beta chains were all read from a single sample in a study of Ad26.COV2.S vaccination and SARS-CoV-2 variants. The treatment here: over 15 received Ad26.COV2.S at low or high dose, single or two shots; roughly 5 received placebo; per-sample allocation not given. At day 63 after the first vaccine or placebo injection, samples were drawn. TCRdb's copy holds only in-frame clones and misses some; the assay was immunoSEQ multiplex PCR. This sample has 360,000 or so clones, with over 75% found just once. The specimen was peripheral blood, collected in a trial of Ad26.COV2.S vaccine versus placebo. All receptors come from a person aged 18-65 years who received the Ad26.COV2.S COVID-19 vaccine or a placebo.

The rearrangement uses TRBV21-1 and TRBJ2-1. TRBV21-1 is assigned pseudogene status. This CDR3 contains 12 residues. For the CDR3, the DNA is TGTGCCAGCACCCCGGTGGGGGTTGAGCAGTTCTTC. This translates into CASTPVGVEQFF.

The rearrangement joins TRBV6-2 or TRBV6-3 to TRBJ1-2, with a tentative D call TRBD1 (5 bases). Germline V gene data show CDR1 as MNHEY and CDR2 as SVGEGT. The CDR3 runs 13 residues. With 5 bases removed from V and 6 bases from J, the gap between germline ends came to 13 bases. The CDR3 loop is CASSQSGTDGYTF. The CDR3 DNA follows: TGTGCCAGCAGTCAATCCGGGACCGATGGCTACACCTTC.

The chain uses TRBV19 and TRBJ2-7, with 11 nucleotides matching TRBD1. The germline V gene has CDR1 LNHDA and CDR2 SQIVND (reference sequence). The CDR3 is 15 residues long. The trim removed 5 bases at V and 4 bases at J, leaving 7 bases unmatched. The CDR3, as DNA: TGTGCCAGTAGTGTGGGACAGGGGGTATTGTACGAGCAGTACTTC. It codes for CASSVGQGVLYEQYF.

The chain employs TRBV30 and TRBJ1-1, with D possibly TRBD1 on 5 matching bases. The ends were cut back, 1 base at V and 6 bases at J, with 6 bases in the middle. The germline CDR1 and CDR2 sequences are GTSNPN and SVGIG (reference sequence). The CDR3 consists of 11 residues. The CDR3 sequence: CAWSEGPEAFF. DNA for the CDR3: TGTGCCTGGAGTGAGGGACCTGAAGCTTTCTTT.

The rearrangement links TRBV4-1 to TRBJ1-3, with D possibly TRBD1 on 5 matching bases. Trimming shortened V by 4 bases and J by 0 bases, and 16 bases separated the two germline ends. The CDR3 runs 17 residues. The germline gives CDR1 MGHRA, CDR2 YSYEKL. The CDR3 protein is CASSPPEGALSGNTIYF. For the CDR3, the DNA is TGCGCCAGCAGCCCCCCAGAAGGGGCGCTCTCTGGAAACACCATATATTTT.

This clone was counted a single time. The V gene is TRBV28, the J gene TRBJ1-3; D is undetermined. The CDR3 runs to 15 residues. Germline values: CDR1 MDHEN, CDR2 SYDVKM. The V and J ends lost 2 bases and 0 bases respectively, with 8 bases between them. In DNA, the CDR3 is TGTGCCAGCAGTTTAGCGGCAGTCTCTGGAAACACCATATATTTT. Translated: CASSLAAVSGNTIYF.

The chain recombines TRBV30 with TRBJ2-7; D might be TRBD1 (6 bases). V was pared by 1 base and J by 5 bases, with 9 bases between. In germline, CDR1 is GTSNPN, CDR2 SVGIG (reference sequence). This CDR3 is 12 amino acids long. The CDR3 nucleotides read TGTGCCTGGAGTGACAGGGACCACGAGCAGTACTTC. Its protein product is CAWSDRDHEQYF.

The table lists this clone with a few counts. The chain couples TRBV5-1 to TRBJ1-1, with D uncertain. This CDR3 has 15 amino acids. Germline-derived CDR1 and CDR2 are SGHRS and YFSETQ. Trimming pared 0 bases from V and 5 bases from J, leaving 14 bases between. The CDR3 spells CASSLAIGLGTEAFF. The CDR3, as DNA: TGCGCCAGCAGCTTGGCAATAGGGTTGGGGACTGAAGCTTTCTTT.

The chain uses TRBV19 and TRBJ2-2; 9 bases match TRBD2. Germline lookup yields CDR1 LNHDA and CDR2 SQIVND (reference sequence). The CDR3 loop spans 14 amino acids. V lost 10 bases to trimming and J lost 7 bases; unmatched junction nucleotides: 10. This chain's CDR3 is CATTLLAGFGELFF. The CDR3 DNA follows: TGTGCCACCACGCTTCTAGCGGGGTTCGGGGAGCTGTTTTTT.

The chain uses TRBV4-2 and TRBJ1-2, with a tentative D call TRBD1 (6 bases). V was trimmed by 0 bases and J by 7 bases, leaving 21 bases between them. The germline V gene encodes CDR1 LGHNA and CDR2 YNFKEQ. This CDR3 has 17 amino acids. As DNA, the CDR3 is TGTGCCAGCAGCCAAGATAGCTTGACAGGCTCGCTGGCTGGCTACACCTTC. Residues: CASSQDSLTGSLAGYTF.

The chain carries TRBV7-9 and TRBJ2-7; D tentatively reads TRBD1 or TRBD2 (5 bases each). The CDR3 spans 13 residues. The germline CDR1 and CDR2 sequences are SEHNR and FQNEAQ (reference sequence). V was pared by 6 bases and J by 1 base, with 10 bases between. This CDR3 is CASRRDPSYEQYF. The CDR3 region has the DNA TGTGCCAGCAGAAGGGACCCATCCTACGAGCAGTACTTC.

The chain links TRBV5-4 to TRBJ1-6; D ambiguous. The CDR3 contains 14 residues. CDR1 and CDR2 (germline): SGHNT, YYREEE (reference sequence). V lost 0 bases to trimming and J lost 8 bases, with 9 bases between them. The CDR3 DNA sequence: TGTGCCAGCAGCTTGGGGGGAGGGTATTCACCCCTCCACTTT. Translated: CASSLGGGYSPLHF. Filled out from reference TRBV5-4 and TRBJ1-6, the complete variable domain reads ETGVTQSPTHLIKTRGQQVTLRCSSQSGHNTVSWYQQALGQGPQFIFQYYREEENGRGNFPPRFSGLQFPNYSSELNVNALELDDSALYLCASSLGGGYSPLHFGNGTRLTVT.

This clone was counted between two and nine times. This sequence joins TRBV5-1 and TRBJ2-3; 7 bases fit TRBD2. Germline V gene lookup returns CDR1 SGHRS and CDR2 YFSETQ. The J segment lost 0 bases and the V segment lost 7 bases, leaving 20 bases of the junction unmatched. The CDR3 loop spans 19 amino acids. The CDR3 DNA reads TGCGCCAGCCCCGGACCCCCAGCGGGGTTCTTCCCTAGCACAGATACGCAGTATTTT. As protein: CASPGPPAGFFPSTDTQYF.

On this clone: Germline is not matched at one junction end, which may reflect a read error. The chain couples TRBV27 to TRBJ2-5; no clear D gene. CDR1 is MNHEY and CDR2 is SMNVEV in the germline V gene (reference sequence). The length of the CDR3 is 8 residues. This chain's CDR3 is CASLPTHF. DNA of the CDR3: TGTGCCAGTCTGCCCACGCACTTC.

The V and J genes are TRBV7-2 and TRBJ2-7, with D possibly TRBD1 on 5 matching bases. Germline lookup yields CDR1 SGHTA and CDR2 FQGNSA. The CDR3 loop spans 14 amino acids. V was pared by 4 bases and J by 3 bases, with 13 bases between. The DNA for the CDR3 is TGTGCCAGCAGCTCCAGCAGGGCCGGCTACGAGCAGTACTTC. Residues: CASSSSRAGYEQYF.

The CDR3 DNA is TGTGCCAGCAGCTTTTGGCCATTTTCCCGGGAGATTGAAAAACTGTTTTTT. Translation: CASSFWPFSREIEKLFF. The chain has TRBV7-9 and TRBJ1-4, with no clear D. V gave up 3 bases and J gave up 7 bases, with 21 bases separating them. This CDR3 contains 17 residues. Germline assignment: CDR1 SEHNR and CDR2 FQNEAQ (reference sequence).

CDR3 region: CASSPQVDSYEQYF. DNA of the CDR3: TGTGCCAGCTCACCGCAGGTTGACTCCTACGAGCAGTACTTC. The genes are TRBV18 and TRBJ2-7; D call uncertain. Deletions cut 3 bases from V and 0 bases from J, with 9 bases between. Germline V gene lookup returns CDR1 KGHSH and CDR2 LQKENI. The CDR3 contains 14 residues.